The 8 T cell receptor beta chains presented below share a single source sample, sequenced in a study of CD8+CD57+ T cells in acquired aplastic anemia. It was genomic DNA that served as the template for profiling TCR beta VDJ and CDR3. TCRdb analysed the reads with MiXCR anew, one entry per CDR3 protein. The sample holds about 160,000 distinct CDR3 sequences, 40% to 60% seen once. Selection for sequencing was limited to patients who had shown CD8+CD57+ cell expansion by flow cytometry. Material: sorted CD4+, CD8+, or CD8+CD57+ T cells (not recorded which) from PBMCs. All receptors derive from a human donor with aplastic anemia.

This clonotype is a singleton in its sample. This sequence may be a read error, since a much larger clone differs from it by one base. The V call is TRBV12-3 or TRBV12-4, the J call TRBJ1-3; D uncertain. This CDR3 has 15 amino acids. The CDR3 spells CASSLGGPPGNTVYF. The CDR3 region has the DNA TGTGCCAGCAGTCTAGGCGGGCCACCTGGAAACACCGTATATTTT.

This clonotype appeared once. This chain uses TRBV5-4 with TRBJ2-5, with 7 bases identical to TRBD1. There are 16 residues in the CDR3. The V and J ends lost 5 bases and 1 base, in that order; junction bases with no gene match: 11. From germline, CDR1 is SGHNT and CDR2 YYREEE (reference sequence). The CDR3 protein is CASSPPRQGGQETQYF. In DNA form, the CDR3 reads TGTGCCAGCAGTCCCCCCCGACAGGGTGGCCAAGAGACCCAGTACTTC.

The V call is TRBV2, the J call TRBJ1-3, with D uncertain. The germline gives CDR1 SNHLY, CDR2 FYNNEI. This CDR3 region has 15 residues. Trimming took off 2 bases at V and 0 bases at J, with 8 bases between the two ends. CDR3 loop: CASSETLDSGNTIYF. The CDR3 bases are TGTGCCAGCAGTGAAACTCTGGACTCTGGAAACACCATATATTTT. The entire variable domain, with the rest obtained from reference TRBV2 and TRBJ1-3, is as follows: EPEVTQTPSHQVTQMGQEVILRCVPISNHLYFYWYRQILGQKVEFLVSFYNNEISEKSEIFDDQFSVERPDGSNFTLKIRSTKLEDSAMYFCASSETLDSGNTIYFGEGSWLTVV.

This clonotype was detected ten times or more. The J gene is TRBJ2-1, the V gene TRBV7-3; 7 bases fit TRBD2. Per the germline V gene, CDR1 is SGHTA and CDR2 is FQGTGA. Losses at the gene ends were 3 bases for V and 10 bases for J; bases not matched to a gene: 12. The CDR3 has 15 amino acids. The CDR3 here is CASSFSRGGVQEQFF. The CDR3 region has the DNA TGTGCCAGCAGCTTTAGTAGGGGAGGGGTACAAGAGCAGTTCTTC.

V and J are TRBV2 and TRBJ1-6; 8 nucleotides match TRBD1. V gave up 6 bases and J gave up 7 bases; unmatched junction bases: 5. The germline V gene encodes CDR1 SNHLY and CDR2 FYNNEI. The CDR3 has 14 residues. The DNA for the CDR3 is TGTGCCAGCAGACGACAGGGGAACAATTCACCCCTCCACTTT. Translated, it gives CASRRQGNNSPLHF.

The rearrangement joins TRBV29-1 to TRBJ1-2, with D perhaps matching TRBD1 (5 bases). CDR3 size: 15 residues. The V end was cut by 4 bases, the J end by 6 bases, with 21 bases between. Germline assignment: CDR1 SQVTM and CDR2 ANQGSEA. The chain's CDR3 is CSVARTSGRRDGYTF. The CDR3 nucleotides read TGCAGCGTTGCCAGAACATCGGGACGGAGGGATGGCTACACCTTC.

The V gene is TRBV6-1, the J gene TRBJ1-3, with D perhaps matching TRBD1 (6 bases). There are 13 residues in the CDR3. Germline V lookup: CDR1 MNHNS, CDR2 SASEGT. V lost 6 bases and J 4 bases, leaving 10 bases between the germline ends. As DNA, the CDR3 is TGTGCCAGCAGCCAAGGACAGGGAAACACCATATATTTT. Protein product: CASSQGQGNTIYF.

This clonotype was found many times. V usage is TRBV11-2 and J usage is TRBJ2-3, with D possibly being TRBD2 (5 bases). Deletions cut 1 base from V and 5 bases from J, with 13 bases between. Per the germline V gene, CDR1 is SGHAT and CDR2 is FQNNGV. The CDR3 consists of 15 residues. CDR3 sequence (DNA): TGTGCCAGCAGCTTAGTAGCCCTTGCGGGAGATACGCAGTATTTT. Translation: CASSLVALAGDTQYF.